What follows are 29 T cell receptor beta chains derived from one specimen sequenced in a study of OX40 agonist ivuxolimab in advanced cancers. Generated by immunoSEQ multiplex PCR, the TCRdb table keeps only in-frame clones and is missing some. In the table there are about 95,000 clones, 90% to 95% of which are singletons. The sequencing used CD4+ or CD8+ T cells sorted from blood, collected in a trial of the OX40 agonist ivuxolimab. These receptors were obtained from an adult with an advanced solid tumor such as melanoma, head and neck, liver or kidney cancer.

This sequence joins TRBV2 and TRBJ2-3; D uncertain. V dropped 0 bases and J dropped 5 bases, with 9 bases sitting between them. This CDR3 is 14 amino acids long. Germline CDR1 reads SNHLY; CDR2 reads FYNNEI. The CDR3 DNA reads as TGTGCCAGCAGTGAAGCGTTCCCTGGAGATACGCAGTATTTT. Protein: CASSEAFPGDTQYF.

This rearrangement joins TRBV18 to TRBJ2-7; maybe TRBD1 (5 bases). CDR1 is KGHSH and CDR2 is LQKENI in the germline V gene. This CDR3 comprises 15 residues. Trimming stripped 6 bases from V and 1 base from J, with 16 bases between. This chain's CDR3 is CASSLGQGESYEQYF. In DNA, the CDR3 is TGTGCCAGCTCTCTGGGGCAGGGTGAATCCTACGAGCAGTACTTC.

The chain combines TRBV18 with TRBJ2-2, with D perhaps matching TRBD1 (6 bases). Germline values: CDR1 KGHSH, CDR2 LQKENI. The CDR3 spans 16 residues. V was cut by 3 bases and J by 0 bases, with 11 bases left in between. CDR3 sequence reads: CASSPFGQTNTGELFF. As DNA, the CDR3 is TGTGCCAGCTCACCGTTTGGACAGACGAACACCGGGGAGCTGTTTTTT. The full variable domain, its missing parts supplied by reference TRBV18 and TRBJ2-2, is NAGVMQNPRHLVRRRGQEARLRCSPMKGHSHVYWYRQLPEEGLKFMVYLQKENIIDESGMPKERFSAEFPKEGPSILRIQQVVRGDSAAYFCASSPFGQTNTGELFFGEGSRLTVL.

Comments on this clone: Germline is not matched at one junction end, which may reflect a read error. Here the CDR3 reads CSVDDRREGDF. For the CDR3, the DNA is TGCAGCGTAGACGATCGAAGAGAAGGGGACTTC. The V and J genes are TRBV29-1 and TRBJ2-5, with TRBD1 as a possible D gene (5 bases). The germline V gene has CDR1 SQVTM and CDR2 ANQGSEA. The CDR3 consists of 11 residues.

The chain has TRBV9 and TRBJ2-7, with 10 bases fitting TRBD2. Germline V gene data show CDR1 as SGDLS and CDR2 as YYNGEE. The CDR3 sequence is 16 residues long. V shed 2 bases, J shed 5 bases, and the junction held 10 bases outside the gene matches. The CDR3 protein is CASSVTLAGGSHEQYF. The CDR3 coding sequence is TGTGCCAGCAGCGTCACATTAGCGGGAGGTTCCCACGAGCAGTACTTC. Supplemented by reference TRBV9 and TRBJ2-7, the full variable domain reads DSGVTQTPKHLITATGQRVTLRCSPRSGDLSVYWYQQSLDQGLQFLIQYYNGEERAKGNILERFSAQQFPDLHSELNLSSLELGDSALYFCASSVTLAGGSHEQYFGPGTRLTVT.

This rearrangement joins TRBV7-2 to TRBJ1-1; D remains ambiguous. CDR1 SGHTA and CDR2 FQGNSA come from the germline V gene. The V end lost 2 bases, the J end lost 0 bases, and 10 bases lay between the germline ends. This CDR3 has 15 amino acids. CDR3 nucleotides: TGTGCCAGCAGCTTAAGTCGGGCGATGAACACTGAAGCTTTCTTT. Its protein is CASSLSRAMNTEAFF.

V gene TRBV2 combines with J gene TRBJ2-7, with TRBD1 matching over 7 bases. Trimming at V came to 5 bases and at J to 2 bases, leaving 3 bases not matched to a gene. Germline CDR1 reads SNHLY; CDR2 reads FYNNEI. The CDR3 totals 13 residues. The DNA for the CDR3 is TGTGCCAGCAGTCGACAGGGAACCTACGAGCAGTACTTC. Its translation: CASSRQGTYEQYF.

For the CDR3, the DNA is TGTGCCAGCAGTATGCCGGCAGGAAACACCATATATTTT. Encoded protein: CASSMPAGNTIYF. The chain combines TRBV5-6 with TRBJ1-3; D is unclear. The CDR3 contains 13 residues. Germline V gene sequence: CDR1 SGHDT, CDR2 YYEEEE. V was shortened by 5 bases and J by 4 bases, with 10 bases between the two germline ends.

This chain connects TRBV4-2 to TRBJ1-3; D is undetermined. Trimming pared 1 base from V and 9 bases from J, leaving 16 bases between. CDR3 length equals 15 residues. Germline assignment: CDR1 LGHNA and CDR2 YNFKEQ. Written as DNA, the CDR3 is TGTGCCAGCAGCCAAGGCACAGCCGCCGTAGGCACCATATATTTT. Translating it yields CASSQGTAAVGTIYF.

The chain employs TRBV6-1 and TRBJ1-2; 7 bases agree with TRBD1. In germline, CDR1 is MNHNS, CDR2 SASEGT. V shed 6 bases, J shed 3 bases, and the junction held 7 bases outside the gene matches. The CDR3 is 14 residues long. The CDR3 reads CASRRQGKDYGYTF. The CDR3 DNA sequence: TGTGCCAGCAGAAGACAGGGTAAAGACTATGGCTACACCTTC.

V and J are TRBV9 and TRBJ1-1; D may be TRBD1 (6 bases). Trimming cost V 0 bases and J 7 bases, with 10 bases left between them. This CDR3 is built from 13 residues. Germline CDR1 and CDR2: SGDLS and YYNGEE. The CDR3 DNA reads as TGTGCCAGCAGCGTAGAGACCAGGGGTGAAGCTTTCTTT. It is translated as CASSVETRGEAFF.

This chain links TRBV1 with TRBJ2-7. TRBV1 is annotated as a pseudogene. The CDR3 is 13 residues long. The CDR3, as DNA: TGCACCAGCAGCCAAGGAGTTGGGTGCGAGCAGTACTTC. Translation: CTSSQGVGCEQYF.

The chain has TRBV14 and TRBJ2-2, with D perhaps matching TRBD1 (5 bases). Trimming cost V 2 bases and J 1 base, with 8 bases left between them. This CDR3 has 15 residues. The germline gives CDR1 SGHDN, CDR2 FVKESK. CDR3 amino acids: CASSQRRGNTGELFF. CDR3 nucleotides: TGTGCCAGCAGCCAAAGAAGGGGGAACACCGGGGAGCTGTTTTTT. Full variable domain (rest looked up from reference TRBV14 and TRBJ2-2): EAGVTQFPSHSVIEKGQTVTLRCDPISGHDNLYWYRRVMGKEIKFLLHFVKESKQDESGMPNNRFLAERTGGTYSTLKVQPAELEDSGVYFCASSQRRGNTGELFFGEGSRLTVL.

This clone is medium-sized. The genes are TRBV5-6 and TRBJ1-4; D is unresolved. Trimming pared 3 bases from V and 5 bases from J, leaving 11 bases between. This CDR3 comprises 14 residues. CDR1 and CDR2 (germline): SGHDT, YYEEEE. In nucleotides, the CDR3 is TGTGCCAGCAGCTCCCTACAGACAAATGAAAAACTGTTTTTT. It codes for CASSSLQTNEKLFF.

The chain employs TRBV25-1 and TRBJ2-2; D call uncertain. V was pared by 7 bases and J by 8 bases, with 11 bases between. This CDR3 has 12 amino acids. Germline V lookup: CDR1 MGHDK, CDR2 SYGVNS. CDR3 residues: CASTLGPGELFF. DNA of the CDR3: TGTGCCAGCACCCTCGGACCGGGGGAGCTGTTTTTT.

The chain combines TRBV28 with TRBJ1-3; a possible D gene is TRBD1 (6 bases). From germline, CDR1 is MDHEN and CDR2 SYDVKM. Between the trimmed V and J ends, which lost 8 bases and 4 bases, there was a span of 21 bases. The CDR3 extends over 16 amino acids. The CDR3 loop is CASYLSAGARGNTIYF. The CDR3 bases are TGTGCCAGCTACCTCTCCGCGGGGGCGCGGGGAAACACCATATATTTT.

The rearrangement links TRBV7-6 to TRBJ2-3; 14 bases align to TRBD2. The CDR3 has 19 residues. Germline CDR1 reads SGHVS; CDR2 reads FNYEAQ. Unmatched junction bases numbered 9, after V lost 2 bases and J lost 2 bases. The CDR3 nucleotides are TGTGCCAGCAGCTTATCCACCGGACTAGCGGGAGGCCCCACAGATACGCAGTATTTT. The encoded protein is CASSLSTGLAGGPTDTQYF. Full variable domain (remainder filled in from reference TRBV7-6 and TRBJ2-3): GAGVSQSPRYKVTKRGQDVALRCDPISGHVSLYWYRQALGQGPEFLTYFNYEAQQDKSGLPNDRFSAERPEGSISTLTIQRTEQRDSAMYRCASSLSTGLAGGPTDTQYFGPGTRLTVL.

This clone was counted a single time. The chain carries TRBV18 and TRBJ2-1; 8 nucleotides line up with TRBD2. CDR3 length: 15 amino acids. Germline V gene sequence: CDR1 KGHSH, CDR2 LQKENI. The V segment lost 6 bases and the J segment 0 bases; nucleotides outside the gene matches: 4. Here the CDR3 reads CASSPRGGSYNEQFF. CDR3 coding DNA: TGTGCCAGCTCCCCCCGGGGGGGCTCCTACAATGAGCAGTTCTTC.

The rearrangement links TRBV6-6 to TRBJ2-2, with no clear D. V shed 7 bases and J shed 6 bases, with 18 bases lying between them. The CDR3 length is 15 residues. Germline CDR1 is MNHNY and CDR2 is SVGAGI (reference sequence). The CDR3 coding sequence is TGTGCCAGCAACTCCCCGACATCAGGAGCCGGGGAGCTGTTTTTT. Its translation is CASNSPTSGAGELFF.

This CDR3 reads CASSIYLAGVANEQFF. In DNA, the CDR3 is TGTGCCAGTAGTATTTACCTAGCGGGAGTGGCCAATGAGCAGTTCTTC. The chain joins TRBV19 to TRBJ2-1, with TRBD2 identical over 10 bases. Losses at the gene ends were 3 bases for V and 6 bases for J; bases not matched to a gene: 8. From germline, CDR1 is LNHDA and CDR2 SQIVND (reference sequence). The CDR3 covers 16 residues. Based on the CDR3 plus reference TRBV19 and TRBJ2-1, the full variable domain is DGGITQSPKYLFRKEGQNVTLSCEQNLNHDAMYWYRQDPGQGLRLIYYSQIVNDFQKGDIAEGYSVSREKKESFPLTVTSAQKNPTAFYLCASSIYLAGVANEQFFGPGTRLTVL.

This chain uses TRBV7-6 with TRBJ2-1, with 8 bases identical to TRBD2. CDR3 length: 21 residues. Germline V lookup: CDR1 SGHVS, CDR2 FNYEAQ. V shed 4 bases and J 6 bases; nucleotides not matched to a gene: 26. In nucleotides, the CDR3 is TGTGCCAGCAGCTCTGCCAGGGGATCGGGAATAGCGGGACTAGGCGCCAATGAGCAGTTCTTC. Its protein product is CASSSARGSGIAGLGANEQFF.

The chain carries TRBV7-9 and TRBJ2-2; D ambiguous. CDR3 length: 15 amino acids. Trimming removed 4 bases from V and 3 bases from J, with 12 bases in between. Per the germline V gene, CDR1 is SEHNR and CDR2 is FQNEAQ (reference sequence). The CDR3 DNA sequence: TGTGCCAGCAGCTCCGCCGGGCTCCACACCGGGGAGCTGTTTTTT. It specifies CASSSAGLHTGELFF.

This clone was seen more than once but under ten times. The chain carries TRBV5-1 and TRBJ1-3; D may be TRBD1 (5 bases). Trimming shortened V by 6 bases and J by 3 bases, and 10 bases separated the two germline ends. The CDR3 spans 13 residues. Germline CDR1 reads SGHRS; CDR2 reads YFSETQ. Here the CDR3 DNA reads TGCGCCAGCAAAACAGGTTTTGGAAACACCATATATTTT. Its translation: CASKTGFGNTIYF.

This chain uses TRBV19 with TRBJ1-5; D might be TRBD1 (5 bases). The germline V gene has CDR1 LNHDA and CDR2 SQIVND (reference sequence). The CDR3 is 14 residues long. Trimming removed 3 bases at V and 4 bases at J, with 10 bases between. This chain's CDR3 is CASSIMGGNQPQHF. The CDR3, as DNA: TGTGCCAGTAGTATTATGGGGGGGAATCAGCCCCAGCATTTT.

This chain links TRBV5-1 with TRBJ2-7; 8 bases are a match to TRBD1. This CDR3 comprises 15 residues. V shed 3 bases and J 4 bases; nucleotides not matched to a gene: 9. CDR1 and CDR2 from the germline V gene are SGHRS and YFSETQ. The CDR3 coding sequence is TGCGCCAGCAGCTCGTCGCAGGGGGCGTTGTACGAGCAGTACTTC. It yields the protein CASSSSQGALYEQYF.

The chain links TRBV19 to TRBJ2-7; TRBD1 matches 10 bases. CDR3 length equals 17 residues. Trimming cost V 1 base and J 2 bases; bases outside gene matches: 8. The germline V gene encodes CDR1 LNHDA and CDR2 SQIVND (reference sequence). CDR3 region: CASSIGQGALRPYEQYF. In DNA form, the CDR3 reads TGTGCCAGTAGTATAGGACAGGGGGCTCTCCGCCCCTACGAGCAGTACTTC.

The chain is built from TRBV19 and TRBJ1-5, with D possibly being TRBD1 (6 bases). Germline CDR1 LNHDA, CDR2 SQIVND (reference sequence). The CDR3 covers 13 residues. Trimming left V 5 bases short and J 6 bases short, with 11 bases between. The CDR3 here is CASSQGGSQPQHF. The CDR3, as DNA: TGTGCCAGTAGTCAAGGGGGAAGTCAGCCCCAGCATTTT.

The V gene is TRBV4-2, the J gene TRBJ2-1, with 10 bases aligning to TRBD2. Germline CDR1 LGHNA, CDR2 YNFKEQ. J lost 7 bases, V lost 3 bases, and 15 bases had no gene match. CDR3 size: 18 residues. The CDR3 DNA sequence: TGTGCCAGCAGCCATCCCAGGTCGGGGGAAGCGGGAGGGAATGAGCAGTTCTTC. This codes for CASSHPRSGEAGGNEQFF.

A few counts support this clone. CDR3 region: CASSQEGFSLVGRIESDTQYF. CDR3 DNA sequence: TGCGCCAGCAGCCAAGAAGGGTTTTCGCTTGTCGGTAGGATAGAGTCAGATACGCAGTATTTT. This chain uses TRBV4-1 with TRBJ2-3; D ambiguous. Germline CDR1 MGHRA, CDR2 YSYEKL. V was shortened by 0 bases and J by 4 bases, with 29 bases between the two germline ends. The CDR3 runs to 21 residues.